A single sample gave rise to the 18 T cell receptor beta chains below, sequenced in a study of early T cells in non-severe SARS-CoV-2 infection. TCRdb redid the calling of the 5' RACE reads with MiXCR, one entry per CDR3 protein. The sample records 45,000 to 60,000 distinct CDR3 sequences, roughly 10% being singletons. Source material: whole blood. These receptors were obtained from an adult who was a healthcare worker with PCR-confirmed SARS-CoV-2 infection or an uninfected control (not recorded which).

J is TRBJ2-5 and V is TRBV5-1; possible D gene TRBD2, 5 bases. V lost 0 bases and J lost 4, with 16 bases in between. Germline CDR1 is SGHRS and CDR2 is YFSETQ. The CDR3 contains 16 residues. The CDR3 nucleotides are TGCGCCAGCAGCTTGGGGAGGTGGCAGACATTAGAGACCCAGTACTTC. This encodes CASSLGRWQTLETQYF.

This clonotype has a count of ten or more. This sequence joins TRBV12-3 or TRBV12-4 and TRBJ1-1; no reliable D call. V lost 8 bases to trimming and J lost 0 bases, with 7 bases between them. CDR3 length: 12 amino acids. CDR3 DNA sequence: TGTGCCAGCGCTAAATTGAACACTGAAGCTTTCTTT. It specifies CASAKLNTEAFF.

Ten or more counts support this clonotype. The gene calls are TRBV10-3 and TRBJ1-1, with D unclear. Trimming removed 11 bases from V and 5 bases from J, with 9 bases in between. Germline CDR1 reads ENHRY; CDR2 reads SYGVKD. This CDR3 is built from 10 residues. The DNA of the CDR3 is TGTGCCGTACACCGGACTGAAGCTTTCTTT. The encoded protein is CAVHRTEAFF.

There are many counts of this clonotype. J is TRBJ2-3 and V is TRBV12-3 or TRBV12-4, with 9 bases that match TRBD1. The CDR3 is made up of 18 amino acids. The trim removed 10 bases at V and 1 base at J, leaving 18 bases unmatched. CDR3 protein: CAKIDRGAPRSGTDTQYF. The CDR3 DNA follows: TGTGCCAAAATAGACAGGGGGGCACCGAGGAGTGGCACAGATACGCAGTATTTT.

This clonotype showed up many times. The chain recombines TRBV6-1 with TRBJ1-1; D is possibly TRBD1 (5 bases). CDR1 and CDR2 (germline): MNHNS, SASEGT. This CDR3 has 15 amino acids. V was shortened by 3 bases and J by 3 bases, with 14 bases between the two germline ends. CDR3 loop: CASSDRWGKDTEAFF. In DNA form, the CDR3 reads TGTGCCAGCAGTGATCGATGGGGGAAGGACACTGAAGCTTTCTTT.

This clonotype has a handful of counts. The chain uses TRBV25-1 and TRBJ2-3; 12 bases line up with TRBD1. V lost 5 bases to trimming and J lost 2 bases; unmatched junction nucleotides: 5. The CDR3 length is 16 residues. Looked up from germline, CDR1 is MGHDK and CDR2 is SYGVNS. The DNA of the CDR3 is TGTGCCAGCAGTTCTCGGGACAGGGGGCCCACAGATACGCAGTATTTT. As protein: CASSSRDRGPTDTQYF.

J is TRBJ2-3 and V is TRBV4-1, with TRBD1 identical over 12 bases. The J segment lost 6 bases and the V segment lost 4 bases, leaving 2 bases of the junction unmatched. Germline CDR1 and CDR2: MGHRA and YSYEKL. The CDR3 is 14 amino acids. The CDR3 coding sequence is TGCGCCAGCAGCCGGGACAGGGGGCGTGATACGCAGTATTTT. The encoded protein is CASSRDRGRDTQYF.

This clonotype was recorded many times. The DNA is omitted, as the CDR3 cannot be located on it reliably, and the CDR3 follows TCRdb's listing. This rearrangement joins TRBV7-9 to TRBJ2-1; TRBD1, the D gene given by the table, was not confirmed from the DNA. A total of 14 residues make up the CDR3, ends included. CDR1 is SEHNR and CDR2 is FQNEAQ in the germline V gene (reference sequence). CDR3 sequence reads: CASSLRAGINEQFF.

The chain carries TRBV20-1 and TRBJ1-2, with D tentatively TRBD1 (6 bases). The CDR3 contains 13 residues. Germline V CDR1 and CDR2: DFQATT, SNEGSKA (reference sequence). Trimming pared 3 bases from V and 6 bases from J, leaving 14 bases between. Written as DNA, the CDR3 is TGCAGTGCTAGCAACAGGGAAACCCATGGCTACACCTTC. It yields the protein CSASNRETHGYTF.

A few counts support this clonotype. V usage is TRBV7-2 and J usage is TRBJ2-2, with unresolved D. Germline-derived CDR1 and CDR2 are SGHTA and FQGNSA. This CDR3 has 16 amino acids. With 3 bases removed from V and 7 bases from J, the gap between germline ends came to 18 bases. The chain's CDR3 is CASSFVRLQEHGELFF. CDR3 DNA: TGTGCCAGCAGCTTCGTACGATTGCAGGAGCACGGGGAGCTGTTTTTT.

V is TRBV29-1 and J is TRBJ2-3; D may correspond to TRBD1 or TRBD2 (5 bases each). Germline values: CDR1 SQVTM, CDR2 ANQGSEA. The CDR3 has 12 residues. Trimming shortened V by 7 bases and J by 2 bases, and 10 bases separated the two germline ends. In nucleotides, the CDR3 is TGCAGCGCGGGACGGCTCACAGATACGCAGTATTTT. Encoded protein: CSAGRLTDTQYF.

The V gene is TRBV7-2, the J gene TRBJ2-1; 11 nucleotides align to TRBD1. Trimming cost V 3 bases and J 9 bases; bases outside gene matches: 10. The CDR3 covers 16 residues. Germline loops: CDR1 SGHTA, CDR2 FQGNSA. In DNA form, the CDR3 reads TGTGCCAGCAGCTTGGGGAGGACAGGGGGCTTCGGTGAGCAGTTCTTC. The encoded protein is CASSLGRTGGFGEQFF.

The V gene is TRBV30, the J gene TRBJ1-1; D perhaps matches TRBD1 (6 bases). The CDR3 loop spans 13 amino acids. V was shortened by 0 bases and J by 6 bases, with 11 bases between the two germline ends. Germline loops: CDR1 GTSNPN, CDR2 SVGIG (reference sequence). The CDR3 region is CAWSVNRDSEAFF. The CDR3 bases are TGTGCCTGGAGTGTGAACAGGGACTCTGAAGCTTTCTTT.

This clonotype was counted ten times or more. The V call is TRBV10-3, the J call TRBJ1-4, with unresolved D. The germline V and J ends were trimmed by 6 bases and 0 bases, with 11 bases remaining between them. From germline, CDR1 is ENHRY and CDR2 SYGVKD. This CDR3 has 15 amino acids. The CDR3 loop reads CAIRSRDTTNEKLFF. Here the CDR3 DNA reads TGTGCCATCAGGTCCCGAGATACAACTAATGAAAAACTGTTTTTT.

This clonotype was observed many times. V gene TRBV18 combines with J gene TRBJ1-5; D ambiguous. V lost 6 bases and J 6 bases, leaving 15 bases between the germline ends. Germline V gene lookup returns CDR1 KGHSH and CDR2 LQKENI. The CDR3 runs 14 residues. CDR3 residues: CASSPTRNSQPQHF. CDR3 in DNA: TGTGCCAGCTCTCCCACCCGGAATAGTCAGCCCCAGCATTTT.

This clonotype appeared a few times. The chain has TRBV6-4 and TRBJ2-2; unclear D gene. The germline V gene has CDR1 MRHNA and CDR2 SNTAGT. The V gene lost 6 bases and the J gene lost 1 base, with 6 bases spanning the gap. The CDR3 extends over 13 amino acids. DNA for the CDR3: TGTGCCAGCAGCCCACAGAACACCGGGGAGCTGTTTTTT. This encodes CASSPQNTGELFF.

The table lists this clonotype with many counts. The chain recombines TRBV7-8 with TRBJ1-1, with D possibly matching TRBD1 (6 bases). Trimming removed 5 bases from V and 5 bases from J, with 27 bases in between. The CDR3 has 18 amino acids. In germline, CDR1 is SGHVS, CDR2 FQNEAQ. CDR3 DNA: TGTGCCAGCAGCCCCTACCTTGCGGGACACCCGAATGGGACTGAAGCTTTCTTT. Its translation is CASSPYLAGHPNGTEAFF.

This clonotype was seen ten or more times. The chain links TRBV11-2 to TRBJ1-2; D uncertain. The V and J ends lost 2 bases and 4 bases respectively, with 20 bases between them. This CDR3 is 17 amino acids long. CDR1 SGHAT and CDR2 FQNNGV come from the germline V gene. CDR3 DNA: TGTGCCAGCAGCTTAATCGCCGGCTTGGGTACAGCCTATGGCTACACCTTC. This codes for CASSLIAGLGTAYGYTF.